The 9 T cell receptor beta chains listed next were all sequenced from one sample in a study of CD8 T cells in ankylosing spondylitis. Via MiXCR, TCRdb re-called the 5' RACE reads, giving one row per CDR3 protein. Here the sample spans 200,000 to 250,000 distinct CDR3 sequences, about 10% being singletons. The sequenced sample consisted of blood, either unsorted or a sorted T cell fraction (not recorded which). The source of these receptors is a male donor with ankylosing spondylitis or in good health (not recorded which).

This clonotype was detected a few times. The genes are TRBV29-1 and TRBJ1-4; tentatively, D is TRBD1 (6 bases). The germline V and J ends were trimmed by 2 bases and 17 bases, with 15 bases remaining between them. The CDR3 extends over 11 amino acids. Germline CDR1 and CDR2: SQVTM and ANQGSEA. This chain's CDR3 is CSVERGTRHFF. In DNA form, the CDR3 reads TGCAGCGTTGAAAGGGGGACGCGACATTTTTTT.

This clonotype was seen a few times. The rearrangement joins TRBV28 to TRBJ2-1; 9 bases agree with TRBD1. Germline V gene sequence: CDR1 MDHEN, CDR2 SYDVKM. The CDR3 is 16 residues long. The ends lost 5 bases at V and 9 bases at J; junction bases unmatched: 14. The DNA for the CDR3 is TGTGCCAGCAGTAACCTCCCGGGACAGGGCAGCACTGAGCAGTTCTTC. It is translated as CASSNLPGQGSTEQFF.

This clonotype was observed at least ten times. V gene TRBV5-6 combines with J gene TRBJ2-7; 10 nucleotides agree with TRBD1. This CDR3 contains 16 residues. Germline V gene sequence: CDR1 SGHDT, CDR2 YYEEEE. Trimming took 3 bases from V and 7 from J; bases not matched to a gene: 13. This chain's CDR3 is CASSWSGTGDLREQYF. In nucleotides, the CDR3 is TGTGCCAGCAGCTGGTCCGGGACAGGGGACCTGAGAGAGCAGTACTTC.

Turning to this clonotype: A much larger clonotype is one base distant, so this may be a read error. This rearrangement joins TRBV12-3 or TRBV12-4 to TRBJ2-7; D might be TRBD1 (6 bases). The germline V and J ends were trimmed by 2 bases and 3 bases, with 11 bases remaining between them. CDR3 length: 14 amino acids. CDR3 bases: TGTGCCAGCAGTTTAAGGGACAAAGACTACGAGCAGTACTTC. Translating it yields CASSLRDKDYEQYF.

This clonotype was picked up many times. This chain joins TRBV29-1 and TRBJ1-1; possible D gene TRBD1, 5 bases. The germline V gene encodes CDR1 SQVTM and CDR2 ANQGSEA. This CDR3 region has 13 residues. V lost 2 bases to trimming and J lost 4 bases, with 11 bases between them. The CDR3 DNA reads TGCAGCGTTGAAATGCAGGGTTCCACTGAAGCTTTCTTT. It is translated as CSVEMQGSTEAFF.

The chain couples TRBV3-1 to TRBJ2-1; D might be TRBD1 (5 bases). Per the germline V gene, CDR1 is LGHDT and CDR2 is YNNKEL (reference sequence). This CDR3 has 16 residues. Trimming shortened V by 0 bases and J by 2 bases, and 11 bases separated the two germline ends. The CDR3 DNA sequence: TGTGCCAGCAGCCAAGACAGGGCGCGGACCTACAATGAGCAGTTCTTC. It specifies CASSQDRARTYNEQFF.

Regarding this clonotype: This sequence may be a read error, since a much larger clone differs from it by one base. The chain carries TRBV20-1 and TRBJ2-1, with D perhaps matching TRBD1 (6 bases). CDR1 DFQATT and CDR2 SNEGSKA come from the germline V gene (reference sequence). There are 14 residues in the CDR3. CDR3 region: CGARGLISYNEQFF. For the CDR3, the DNA is TGCGGTGCTAGGGGGTTGATCTCCTACAATGAGCAGTTCTTC.

This clonotype has just a few counts. The J gene is TRBJ2-2, the V gene TRBV2; the D gene is possibly TRBD2 (6 bases). Trimming stripped 3 bases from V and 6 bases from J, with 14 bases between. The CDR3 is 15 amino acids. The germline CDR1 and CDR2 sequences are SNHLY and FYNNEI. The CDR3 DNA is TGTGCCAGCAGTGAGGCGACTAGGAATTCCGGGGAGCTGTTTTTT. It specifies CASSEATRNSGELFF.

In its sample, this clonotype was seen many times. The rearrangement uses TRBV5-1 and TRBJ2-7, with D maybe TRBD1 (5 bases). The V gene's germline CDR1 is SGHRS and CDR2 YFSETQ. V was cut by 4 bases and J by 1 base, with 12 bases left in between. The CDR3 spans 14 residues. The CDR3 sequence: CASSPLQESYEQYF. CDR3 sequence (DNA): TGCGCCAGCAGCCCCCTACAGGAATCCTACGAGCAGTACTTC.